This record looks at one TCR beta chain sequence and its context. Its antigen is as yet unknown. Because this beta chain is a stray read in a library intended to capture alpha chains, its abundance should not be given much weight. Roughly three months, about 14 weeks, into antiretroviral therapy, follow-up blood was collected. Whole blood was used without fractionation, so all unsorted peripheral T cells were included. Approximately 500 ng RNA was reverse transcribed with alpha and beta constant-region primers. Each of the alpha and beta chains got its own library through chain-specific third strand synthesis with indices. All rearrangements within a chain used one primer pair; cDNA molecules carried barcodes. A 5' RACE adapter with a random hexamer and the SP2 primer site was joined to cDNA. TCRdb redid the calling of the 5' RACE reads with MiXCR, one entry per CDR3 protein. Of about 8,000 distinct CDR3 sequences in the sample, 6.5% to 7.5% are singletons; the top ten hold 20%.

This record belongs to a study of HIV-infected patients and healthy controls. Study-wide points: In healthy controls, MAIT alpha CDR3s were common; in HIV+ repertoires, severely depleted.

The CDR3 totals 15 residues. Trimming cost V 2 bases and J 1 base, with 10 bases left between them. Germline V gene lookup returns CDR1 MNHEY and CDR2 SMNVEV (reference sequence). This specimen was blood, taken during antiretroviral therapy. This rearrangement joins TRBV27 to TRBJ2-3; TRBD2 might be the D (6 bases). This TCR derives from an adult with HIV infection. CDR3 DNA: TGTGCCAGCAGTTTAACGTGGGGGGGCACAGATACGCAGTATTTT. Translating it yields CASSLTWGGTDTQYF.